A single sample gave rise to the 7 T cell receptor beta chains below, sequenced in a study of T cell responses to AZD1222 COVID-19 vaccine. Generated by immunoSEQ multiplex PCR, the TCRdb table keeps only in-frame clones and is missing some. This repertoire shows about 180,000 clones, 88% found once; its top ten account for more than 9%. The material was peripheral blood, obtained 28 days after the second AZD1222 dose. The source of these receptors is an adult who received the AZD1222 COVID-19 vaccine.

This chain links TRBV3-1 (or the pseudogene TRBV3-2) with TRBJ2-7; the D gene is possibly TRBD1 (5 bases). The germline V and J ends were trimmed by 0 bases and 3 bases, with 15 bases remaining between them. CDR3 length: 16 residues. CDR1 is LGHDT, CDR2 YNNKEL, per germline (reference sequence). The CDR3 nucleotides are TGTGCCAGCAGCCAAGATGTAGCAGGGCCAGTCTACGAGCAGTACTTC. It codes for CASSQDVAGPVYEQYF.

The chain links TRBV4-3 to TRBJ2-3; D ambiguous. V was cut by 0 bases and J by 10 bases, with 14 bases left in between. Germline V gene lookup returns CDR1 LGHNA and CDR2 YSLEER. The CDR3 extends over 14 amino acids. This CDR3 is CASSQDRWNRPQYF. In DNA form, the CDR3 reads TGCGCCAGCAGCCAAGATCGGTGGAATCGCCCGCAGTATTTT.

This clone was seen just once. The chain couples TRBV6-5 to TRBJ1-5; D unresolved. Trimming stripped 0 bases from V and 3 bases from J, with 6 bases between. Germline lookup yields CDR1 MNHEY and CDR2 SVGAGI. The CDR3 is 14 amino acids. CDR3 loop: CASSYSSTNQPQHF. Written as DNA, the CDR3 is TGTGCCAGCAGTTACTCCAGTACCAATCAGCCCCAGCATTTT.

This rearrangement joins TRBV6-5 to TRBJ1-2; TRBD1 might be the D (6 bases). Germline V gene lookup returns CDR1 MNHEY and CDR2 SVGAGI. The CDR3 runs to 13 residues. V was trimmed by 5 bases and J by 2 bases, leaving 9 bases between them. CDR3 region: CASSTRGNYGYTF. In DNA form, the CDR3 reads TGTGCCAGCAGTACTAGGGGGAACTATGGCTACACCTTC.

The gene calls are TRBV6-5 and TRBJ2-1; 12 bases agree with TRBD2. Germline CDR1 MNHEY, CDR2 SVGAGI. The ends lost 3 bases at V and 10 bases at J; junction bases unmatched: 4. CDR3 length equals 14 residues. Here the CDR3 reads CASSYPTSGGEQFF. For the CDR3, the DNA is TGTGCCAGCAGTTATCCGACTAGCGGGGGAGAGCAGTTCTTC.

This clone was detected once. CDR3: CASSPGFGDPGANVLTF. The CDR3 DNA follows: TGTGCCAGCAGCCCTGGGTTTGGGGATCCCGGGGCCAACGTCCTGACTTTC. The chain joins TRBV5-6 to TRBJ2-6; D not resolved. Trimming left V 4 bases short and J 4 bases short, with 18 bases between. Germline assignment: CDR1 SGHDT and CDR2 YYEEEE. This CDR3 has 17 residues.

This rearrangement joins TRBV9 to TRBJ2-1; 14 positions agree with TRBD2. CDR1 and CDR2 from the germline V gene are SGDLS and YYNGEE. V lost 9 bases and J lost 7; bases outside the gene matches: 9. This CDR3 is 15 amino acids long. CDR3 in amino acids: CATKTSGGAPNEQFF. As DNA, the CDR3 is TGTGCCACCAAGACTAGCGGGGGGGCCCCGAATGAGCAGTTCTTC.